Listed below are T cell receptor beta chains from one sample, sequenced in a study of CD8 T cells in ankylosing spondylitis. Each CDR3 protein is one row after TCRdb ran MiXCR on the 5' RACE reads. This table has fewer than 450,000 distinct CDR3 sequences, over 15% appearing once. Sequenced input: blood, either unsorted or a sorted T cell fraction (not recorded which). Receptors were obtained from a male donor with ankylosing spondylitis. Each CDR3 is given with its conserved first and last residue. A D gene is named only where the DNA matches it firmly. Clone size is stated in some rows and not others, as once, few, many or a class when expanded.

CDR3 DNA | CDR3 protein | J gene | V gene | clone size | D gene
TGCGCCAGCAGCCAAGGGGGGAAGGGGAACACTGAAGCTTTCTTT | CASSQGGKGNTEAFF | TRBJ1-1 | TRBV4-3 | many | -
TGCAGTGCTTCGACAGGTCTTTCCTACGAGCAGTACTTC | CSASTGLSYEQYF | TRBJ2-7 | TRBV20-1 | few | -
TGTGCCACCAGCAGAGATCTGGGGGAACCTGAAGCTTTCTTT | CATSRDLGEPEAFF | TRBJ1-1 | TRBV15 | few | -
TGCGCCAGCTCCTGGGGGGGGACAGGGGAATACGAGCAGTACTTC | CASSWGGTGEYEQYF | TRBJ2-7 | TRBV5-1 | once | TRBD1
TGTGCCAGCAGCCCAGCCGGGCGTGACTTCTACGAGCAGTACTTC | CASSPAGRDFYEQYF | TRBJ2-7 | TRBV3-1 | few | -
TGTGCCAGCAGCCAAGAAGGGCGCAAGGGGGCAGATACGCAGTATTTT | CASSQEGRKGADTQYF | TRBJ2-3 | TRBV14 | - | -
TGTGCCAGCAGCAGGGACAGGGGTCACACTGAAGCTTTCTTT | CASSRDRGHTEAFF | TRBJ1-1 | TRBV21-1 | few | -
TGCGCCAGCAGTGATCGGAGGGTGGGGTTCACCGGGGAGCTGTTTTTT | CASSDRRVGFTGELFF | TRBJ2-2 | TRBV10-1 | few | -
TGCAGTGCTAAGGGCAGGGGGCATCCCAACTATGGCTACACCTTC | CSAKGRGHPNYGYTF | TRBJ1-2 | TRBV20-1 | few | TRBD1
TGCAGTGCTGGGACAGGGCCCTTCTATGGCTACACCTTC | CSAGTGPFYGYTF | TRBJ1-2 | TRBV20-1 | - | TRBD1
TGCGCCAGCAGCAACGGACAGGCCGAGGGGCCCCAGCATTTT | CASSNGQAEGPQHF | TRBJ1-5 | TRBV5-1 | many | TRBD1
TGCGCCAGCAGCTTAAGGCCCCTCACGAACACTGAAGCTTTCTTT | CASSLRPLTNTEAFF | TRBJ1-1 | TRBV5-1 | many | -
TGTGCCAGCTCACCGGAACAGGTTCGCCTCTCCTACAATGAGCAGTTCTTC | CASSPEQVRLSYNEQFF | TRBJ2-1 | TRBV18 | - | -
TGCGCCAGCAGTGTAGACGGGTTTGGCATTCAGTACTTC | CASSVDGFGIQYF | TRBJ2-4 | TRBV10-2 | few | -
TGTGCCAGCAGCTATCCGGACGCAAACTCTGGAAACACCATATATTTT | CASSYPDANSGNTIYF | TRBJ1-3 | TRBV7-9 | - | -
TGTGCCAGCAGCTTACGAGAGAGTGGAGATACGCAGTATTTT | CASSLRESGDTQYF | TRBJ2-3 | TRBV7-2 | few | -
TGTGCCAGCAGCTTATACGCCAGCCCCAACACCGGGGAGCTGTTTTTT | CASSLYASPNTGELFF | TRBJ2-2 | TRBV11-2 | few | -